This record concerns one T cell receptor beta chain sequence. Amplifying from RNA transcripts, the study obtained TCR beta CDR3 regions. Scientists carried out first-round RT-PCR using HTBI primers and then a second-round multiplex PCR. Each CDR3 protein is one row after TCRdb ran MiXCR on the multiplex PCR reads. The sample records 450,000 to 600,000 distinct CDR3 sequences, about two fifths being singletons. This sample was taken from a study of Graves' ophthalmopathy and Graves' hyperthyroidism. Study-level background: A follow-up of 18 months without ophthalmopathy meant that hyperthyroidism was stable.

Trimming stripped 3 bases from V and 3 bases from J, with 12 bases between. This CDR3 comprises 15 residues. Germline CDR1 reads MDHEN; CDR2 reads SYDVKM. The chain employs TRBV28 and TRBJ1-5; D perhaps matches TRBD1 (5 bases). The clonotype comes from an adult man with Graves' hyperthyroidism. The sequencing sample was made of peripheral blood or thyroid tissue (not recorded which). CDR3 bases: TGTGCCAGCAGTTTTCCCCCGGGACTCAATCAGCCCCAGCATTTT. Its protein is CASSFPPGLNQPQHF. Variable domain in full (rest from reference TRBV28 and TRBJ1-5): DVKVTQSSRYLVKRTGEKVFLECVQDMDHENMFWYRQDPGLGLRLIYFSYDVKMKEKGDIPEGYSVSREKKERFSLILESASTNQTSMYLCASSFPPGLNQPQHFGDGTRLSIL.